Described below is a single TCR beta chain sequence and its context. The length of the CDR3 is 15 residues. Germline V gene data show CDR1 as LGHDT and CDR2 as YNNKEL (reference sequence). The V end lost 4 bases, the J end lost 10 bases, and 23 bases lay between the germline ends. This table comes from immunoSEQ multiplex PCR, and its TCRdb copy is limited to in-frame clones, with some not included. The sample includes 100,000 or so clones, roughly 90% of them seen just once. The sample comes from a study of control samples from healthy donors and cancer patients. This receptor was taken from a man aged 30 to 45 in good health. This chain links TRBV3-1 (or the pseudogene TRBV3-2) with TRBJ2-7, with D possibly TRBD1 on 6 matching bases. The sequencing sample was made of blood. The CDR3 coding sequence is TGTGCCAGCAGCCCTGGCATAACCGGGACACGCATACAGTACTTC. It is translated as CASSPGITGTRIQYF.